This is a list of T cell receptor beta chains from one sample in a study of preoperative IRX-2 immunotherapy in early breast cancer. TCRdb's table, derived via immunoSEQ multiplex PCR, lists solely in-frame clones and lacks some. The profile shows roughly 25,000 clones, approximately 96% of them singletons. Sequenced material: tumor tissue, taken after IRX-2 immunotherapy. Source of these receptors: a human donor with breast cancer. CDR3s include the opening cysteine and the closing phenylalanine or tryptophan. D genes are given only for firm matches. Size is stated for part of the rows, as once, few or many counts, or as a class when the clone is expanded.

abundance: -
d_gene: TRBD2
j_gene: TRBJ2-1
v_gene: TRBV27
CDR3aa: CASSLSGGRYYNEQFF
CDR3nt: TGTGCCAGCAGTTTATCTGGCGGGAGATATTACAATGAGCAGTTCTTC

abundance: once
d_gene: -
j_gene: TRBJ1-4
v_gene: TRBV9
CDR3aa: CASSVGGSLNEKLFF
CDR3nt: TGTGCCAGCAGCGTAGGGGGGAGCCTAAATGAAAAACTGTTTTTT

abundance: -
d_gene: TRBD1
j_gene: TRBJ2-7
v_gene: TRBV7-8
CDR3aa: CASSLEGQDSYEQYF
CDR3nt: TGTGCCAGCAGCTTAGAGGGACAGGATTCCTACGAGCAGTACTTC

abundance: -
d_gene: TRBD2
j_gene: TRBJ2-3
v_gene: TRBV5-1
CDR3aa: CASSPGGDSKTSTDTQYF
CDR3nt: TGCGCCAGCAGCCCGGGGGGGGACTCAAAAACTAGCACAGATACGCAGTATTTT

abundance: -
d_gene: -
j_gene: TRBJ2-7
v_gene: TRBV30
CDR3aa: CAWSVTGHEQYF
CDR3nt: TGTGCCTGGAGTGTCACGGGCCACGAGCAGTACTTC

abundance: -
d_gene: TRBD2
j_gene: TRBJ2-1
v_gene: TRBV19
CDR3aa: CASSIGGGGRSYNEQFF
CDR3nt: TGTGCCAGTAGTATAGGCGGTGGCGGGAGATCCTACAATGAGCAGTTCTTC

abundance: -
d_gene: TRBD1
j_gene: TRBJ1-5
v_gene: TRBV27
CDR3aa: CASSRDRYSNQPQHF
CDR3nt: TGTGCCAGCAGCCGGGACAGGTATAGCAATCAGCCCCAGCATTTT

abundance: -
d_gene: -
j_gene: TRBJ2-7
v_gene: TRBV28
CDR3aa: CASIPPDRPYEQYF
CDR3nt: TGTGCCAGCATCCCACCCGACAGGCCCTACGAGCAGTACTTC

abundance: -
d_gene: -
j_gene: TRBJ1-3
v_gene: TRBV5-1
CDR3aa: CASSLQDGNTIYF
CDR3nt: TGCGCCAGCAGCTTGCAGGACGGAAACACCATATATTTT

abundance: -
d_gene: -
j_gene: TRBJ2-1
v_gene: TRBV11-3
CDR3aa: CASSLDQSSYNEQFF
CDR3nt: TGTGCCAGCAGCTTAGACCAGAGCTCCTACAATGAGCAGTTCTTC

abundance: -
d_gene: TRBD2
j_gene: TRBJ2-1
v_gene: TRBV29-1
CDR3aa: CSGEDRDYQFF
CDR3nt: TGCAGCGGAGAGGACCGGGACTATCAGTTCTTC

abundance: -
d_gene: TRBD1
j_gene: TRBJ1-2
v_gene: TRBV29-1
CDR3aa: CSVSGTVEVDYTF
CDR3nt: TGCAGCGTTTCCGGGACAGTCGAGGTGGACTACACCTTC

abundance: once
d_gene: -
j_gene: TRBJ2-7
v_gene: TRBV27
CDR3aa: CASSLSSGTLSYEQYF
CDR3nt: TGTGCCAGCAGTTTATCGTCCGGGACCCTTTCCTACGAGCAGTACTTC

abundance: -
d_gene: -
j_gene: TRBJ1-1
v_gene: TRBV5-4
CDR3aa: CASSAHGGARNTEAFF
CDR3nt: TGTGCCAGCAGCGCTCATGGGGGGGCCCGGAACACTGAAGCTTTCTTT

abundance: -
d_gene: TRBD2
j_gene: TRBJ2-1
v_gene: TRBV6-6
CDR3aa: CASSYRLAGGNEQFF
CDR3nt: TGTGCCAGCAGTTATCGGCTAGCGGGAGGAAATGAGCAGTTCTTC

abundance: -
d_gene: -
j_gene: TRBJ1-1
v_gene: TRBV18
CDR3aa: CASSPPGRNTEAFF
CDR3nt: TGTGCCAGCTCACCACCCGGAAGGAACACTGAAGCTTTCTTT

abundance: -
d_gene: -
j_gene: TRBJ1-4
v_gene: TRBV28
CDR3aa: CASIGIATNEKLFF
CDR3nt: TGTGCCAGCATCGGGATTGCAACTAATGAAAAACTGTTTTTT

abundance: -
d_gene: TRBD2
j_gene: TRBJ2-7
v_gene: TRBV6-5
CDR3aa: CASRPGGPRYGQYF
CDR3nt: TGTGCCAGCAGGCCGGGGGGACCGAGATACGGGCAGTACTTC

abundance: -
d_gene: -
j_gene: TRBJ2-5
v_gene: TRBV19
CDR3aa: CASSMSITPGETQYF
CDR3nt: TGTGCCAGTAGTATGAGTATTACTCCCGGGGAGACCCAGTACTTC

abundance: -
d_gene: -
j_gene: TRBJ1-2
v_gene: TRBV28
CDR3aa: CASRGSYYGYTF
CDR3nt: TGTGCCAGCAGGGGATCTTACTATGGCTACACCTTC

abundance: -
d_gene: -
j_gene: TRBJ1-1
v_gene: TRBV28
CDR3aa: CASSFPGVNTEAFF
CDR3nt: TGTGCCAGCAGTTTTCCCGGTGTGAACACTGAAGCTTTCTTT

abundance: -
d_gene: -
j_gene: TRBJ1-2
v_gene: TRBV19
CDR3aa: CASRRTLGYGYTF
CDR3nt: TGTGCCAGTAGAAGGACGCTCGGCTATGGCTACACCTTC

abundance: -
d_gene: TRBD2
j_gene: TRBJ2-3
v_gene: TRBV25-1
CDR3aa: CASSAPRVAGGTDTQYF
CDR3nt: TGTGCCAGCAGTGCCCCCCGAGTAGCGGGGGGGACAGATACGCAGTATTTT

abundance: once
d_gene: TRBD2
j_gene: TRBJ2-1
v_gene: TRBV4-3
CDR3aa: CASSQSLAGVDEQFF
CDR3nt: TGCGCCAGCAGCCAAAGCCTAGCGGGAGTCGATGAGCAGTTCTTC

abundance: -
d_gene: TRBD2
j_gene: TRBJ2-1
v_gene: TRBV7-9
CDR3aa: CASSFGGGGNEQFF
CDR3nt: TGTGCCAGCAGCTTTGGCGGGGGGGGGAATGAGCAGTTCTTC

abundance: -
d_gene: -
j_gene: TRBJ1-5
v_gene: TRBV6-5
CDR3aa: CASSARGRSNQPQHF
CDR3nt: TGTGCCAGCAGCGCCCGTGGCCGTAGCAATCAGCCCCAGCATTTT

abundance: -
d_gene: TRBD2
j_gene: TRBJ2-7
v_gene: TRBV4-1
CDR3aa: CASSQAVRVAGGEQYF
CDR3nt: TGCGCCAGCAGCCAAGCAGTCCGTGTAGCGGGAGGCGAGCAGTACTTC

abundance: -
d_gene: -
j_gene: TRBJ2-7
v_gene: TRBV12-5
CDR3aa: CASGLISLTGGYEQYF
CDR3nt: TGTGCTAGTGGTTTGATTTCCCTGACGGGTGGTTACGAGCAGTACTTC

abundance: -
d_gene: TRBD2
j_gene: TRBJ2-2
v_gene: TRBV4-1
CDR3aa: CASSQDIGGRGELFF
CDR3nt: TGCGCCAGCAGCCAAGATATCGGCGGGAGAGGGGAGCTGTTTTTT

abundance: -
d_gene: -
j_gene: TRBJ2-7
v_gene: TRBV7-9
CDR3aa: CASSLPTFPYEQYF
CDR3nt: TGTGCCAGCAGCTTACCGACATTTCCCTACGAGCAGTACTTC

abundance: -
d_gene: TRBD2
j_gene: TRBJ2-2
v_gene: TRBV7-2
CDR3aa: CASSFDLGSGGGIGELFF
CDR3nt: TGTGCCAGCAGCTTCGATCTGGGTAGCGGGGGGGGCATCGGGGAGCTGTTTTTT

abundance: once
d_gene: -
j_gene: TRBJ2-1
v_gene: TRBV11-2
CDR3aa: CASSLYFGHSSYNEQFF
CDR3nt: TGTGCCAGCAGCTTGTATTTTGGGCATAGCTCCTACAATGAGCAGTTCTTC

abundance: -
d_gene: -
j_gene: TRBJ1-2
v_gene: TRBV10-1
CDR3aa: CASSESRGGGYTF
CDR3nt: TGCGCCAGCAGTGAGTCGAGGGGGGGTGGCTACACCTTC

abundance: -
d_gene: -
j_gene: TRBJ2-7
v_gene: TRBV5-1
CDR3aa: CASSFYRSSYEQYF
CDR3nt: TGCGCCAGCAGCTTTTACAGGAGCTCCTACGAGCAGTACTTC

abundance: -
d_gene: -
j_gene: TRBJ1-2
v_gene: TRBV5-4
CDR3aa: CASSLVGGDNYGYTF
CDR3nt: TGTGCCAGCAGCTTAGTGGGTGGAGATAACTATGGCTACACCTTC

abundance: -
d_gene: -
j_gene: TRBJ2-7
v_gene: TRBV5-1
CDR3aa: CASRNSPQAGDEQYF
CDR3nt: TGCGCCAGCAGAAACTCCCCACAGGCTGGCGACGAGCAGTACTTC

abundance: -
d_gene: TRBD2
j_gene: TRBJ2-1
v_gene: TRBV19
CDR3aa: CASSIAGGHNEQFF
CDR3nt: TGTGCCAGTAGTATAGCGGGGGGGCACAATGAGCAGTTCTTC

abundance: -
d_gene: -
j_gene: TRBJ2-7
v_gene: TRBV7-6
CDR3aa: CASSALGREQYF
CDR3nt: TGTGCCAGCAGCGCCCTGGGGCGCGAGCAGTACTTC

abundance: -
d_gene: TRBD1
j_gene: TRBJ1-5
v_gene: TRBV7-9
CDR3aa: CASSLGFQGGNQPQHF
CDR3nt: TGTGCCAGCAGCTTAGGCTTCCAGGGGGGCAATCAGCCCCAGCATTTT

abundance: once
d_gene: -
j_gene: TRBJ1-1
v_gene: TRBV2
CDR3aa: CASTPGRNTEAFF
CDR3nt: TGTGCCAGCACACCAGGGAGGAACACTGAAGCTTTCTTT

abundance: -
d_gene: -
j_gene: TRBJ1-2
v_gene: TRBV10-3
CDR3aa: CAISREIGGYTF
CDR3nt: TGTGCCATCAGTAGAGAGATTGGTGGCTACACCTTC

abundance: once
d_gene: -
j_gene: TRBJ2-7
v_gene: TRBV11-2
CDR3aa: CASSLGRTYEQYF
CDR3nt: TGTGCCAGCAGCTTAGGGAGAACCTACGAGCAGTACTTC

abundance: -
d_gene: -
j_gene: TRBJ2-7
v_gene: TRBV7-2
CDR3aa: CASSDGSYEQYF
CDR3nt: TGTGCCAGCAGCGACGGCTCCTACGAGCAGTACTTC

abundance: -
d_gene: -
j_gene: TRBJ2-1
v_gene: TRBV27
CDR3aa: CASSLRRVDEQFF
CDR3nt: TGTGCCAGCAGTTTAAGGAGGGTCGATGAGCAGTTCTTC

abundance: -
d_gene: -
j_gene: TRBJ1-5
v_gene: TRBV19
CDR3aa: CASSLMRDQPQHF
CDR3nt: TGTGCCAGTAGTCTGATGAGGGACCAGCCCCAGCATTTT

abundance: -
d_gene: -
j_gene: TRBJ2-5
v_gene: TRBV2
CDR3aa: CASSKADTGPQYF
CDR3nt: TGTGCCAGCAGTAAGGCTGACACTGGCCCCCAGTACTTC

abundance: -
d_gene: -
j_gene: TRBJ2-7
v_gene: TRBV2
CDR3aa: CASLDSFSYEQYF
CDR3nt: TGTGCCAGCTTGGACAGCTTTTCCTACGAGCAGTACTTC

abundance: -
d_gene: -
j_gene: TRBJ2-7
v_gene: TRBV18
CDR3aa: CASSPTAATYEQYF
CDR3nt: TGTGCCAGCTCACCAACAGCGGCGACCTACGAGCAGTACTTC

abundance: -
d_gene: TRBD2
j_gene: TRBJ2-7
v_gene: TRBV7-2
CDR3aa: CASSLAGLAGHEQYF
CDR3nt: TGTGCCAGCAGCTTAGCGGGACTAGCGGGGCACGAGCAGTACTTC

abundance: -
d_gene: -
j_gene: TRBJ1-1
v_gene: TRBV27
CDR3aa: CASSSQDTYTEAFF
CDR3nt: TGTGCCAGCAGTTCTCAGGACACGTACACTGAAGCTTTCTTT

abundance: -
d_gene: -
j_gene: TRBJ2-1
v_gene: TRBV14
CDR3aa: CASSQDWEQLNEQFF
CDR3nt: TGTGCCAGCAGCCAAGATTGGGAACAGTTAAATGAGCAGTTCTTC

abundance: -
d_gene: TRBD1
j_gene: TRBJ2-7
v_gene: TRBV4-1
CDR3aa: CASSQSDRGGQYF
CDR3nt: TGCGCCAGCAGCCAATCCGACAGGGGCGGGCAGTACTTC

abundance: -
d_gene: -
j_gene: TRBJ1-6
v_gene: TRBV2
CDR3aa: CASSFTGTALHF
CDR3nt: TGTGCCAGCAGTTTTACCGGGACGGCCCTCCACTTT

abundance: -
d_gene: -
j_gene: TRBJ1-2
v_gene: TRBV4-3
CDR3aa: CASSQDDRGKDGYTF
CDR3nt: TGCGCCAGCAGCCAAGATGATAGGGGGAAGGATGGCTACACCTTC

abundance: -
d_gene: TRBD2
j_gene: TRBJ2-5
v_gene: TRBV5-4
CDR3aa: CASSIKTGTSGRKTQYF
CDR3nt: TGTGCCAGCAGCATCAAAACCGGGACTAGCGGGAGAAAGACCCAGTACTTC

abundance: -
d_gene: TRBD1
j_gene: TRBJ1-2
v_gene: TRBV15
CDR3aa: CATSRDVRQGGYTF
CDR3nt: TGTGCCACCAGCAGAGATGTGAGACAGGGAGGCTACACCTTC

abundance: -
d_gene: TRBD1
j_gene: TRBJ1-1
v_gene: TRBV5-4
CDR3aa: CASSPGQGGTEAFF
CDR3nt: TGTGCCAGCAGTCCTGGACAGGGTGGAACTGAAGCTTTCTTT

abundance: once
d_gene: -
j_gene: TRBJ2-5
v_gene: TRBV9
CDR3aa: CASSEGGTIETQYF
CDR3nt: TGTGCCAGCAGCGAGGGGGGGACCATAGAGACCCAGTACTTC

abundance: -
d_gene: TRBD2
j_gene: TRBJ2-1
v_gene: TRBV30
CDR3aa: CAWSVTAGGNEQFF
CDR3nt: TGTGCCTGGAGTGTAACCGCGGGGGGGAATGAGCAGTTCTTC

abundance: -
d_gene: -
j_gene: TRBJ1-5
v_gene: TRBV28
CDR3aa: CASSLRQINQPQHF
CDR3nt: TGTGCCAGCAGTTTAAGGCAGATCAATCAGCCCCAGCATTTT